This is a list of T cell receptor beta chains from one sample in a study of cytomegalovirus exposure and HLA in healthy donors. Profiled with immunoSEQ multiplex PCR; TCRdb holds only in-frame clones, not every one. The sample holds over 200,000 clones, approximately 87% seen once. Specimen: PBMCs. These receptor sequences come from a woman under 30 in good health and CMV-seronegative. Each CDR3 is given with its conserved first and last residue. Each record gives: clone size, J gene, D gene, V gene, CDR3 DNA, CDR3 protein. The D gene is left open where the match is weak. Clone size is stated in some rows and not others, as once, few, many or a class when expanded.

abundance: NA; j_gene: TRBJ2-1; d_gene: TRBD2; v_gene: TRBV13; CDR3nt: TGTGCCAGCAGCTTTGTAACAGGGCGGGAGGGGAGCTCCTACAATGAGCAGTTCTTC; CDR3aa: CASSFVTGREGSSYNEQFF
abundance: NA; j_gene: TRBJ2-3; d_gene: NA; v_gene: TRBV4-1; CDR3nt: TGCGCCAGCAGCCCCGGGAGAGGCCGTAATACGCAGTATTTT; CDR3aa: CASSPGRGRNTQYF
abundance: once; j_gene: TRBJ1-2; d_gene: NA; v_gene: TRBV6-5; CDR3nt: TGTGCCAGCAGTTTGGGAGCCAACTATGGCTACACCTTC; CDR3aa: CASSLGANYGYTF
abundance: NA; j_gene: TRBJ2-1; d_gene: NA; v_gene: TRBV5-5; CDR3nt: TGTGCCAGCAGCTTTGTGCCTGGAGGAGAGCAGTTCTTC; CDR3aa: CASSFVPGGEQFF
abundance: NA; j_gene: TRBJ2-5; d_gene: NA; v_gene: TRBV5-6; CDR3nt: TGTGCCAGCAGCTTGGGCGGCGGAAACCAAGAGACCCAGTACTTC; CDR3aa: CASSLGGGNQETQYF
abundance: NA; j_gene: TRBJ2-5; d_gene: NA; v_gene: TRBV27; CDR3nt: TGTGCCAGCAGTTTAATTCGCCCGGGGCAGCAAGAGACCCAGTACTTC; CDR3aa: CASSLIRPGQQETQYF
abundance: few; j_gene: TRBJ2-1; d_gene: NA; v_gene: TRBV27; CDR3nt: TGTGCCAGCAGTTTATCGGGGGACTGGCGGCCTAGTCAGTTCTTC; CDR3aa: CASSLSGDWRPSQFF
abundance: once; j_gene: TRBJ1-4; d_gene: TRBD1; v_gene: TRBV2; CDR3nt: TGTGCCAGCAGTTCTGCGGACAGGGCGACTAATGAAAAACTGTTTTTT; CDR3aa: CASSSADRATNEKLFF
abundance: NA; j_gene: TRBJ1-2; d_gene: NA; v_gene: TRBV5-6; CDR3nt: TGTGCCAGCAGTTCCGGGACAAGTTTCCTAGACTATGGCTACACCTTC; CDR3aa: CASSSGTSFLDYGYTF
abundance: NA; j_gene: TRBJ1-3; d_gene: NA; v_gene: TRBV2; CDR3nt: TGTGCCAGCAGAGCCTGGCCCGGGGACACCATATATTTT; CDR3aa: CASRAWPGDTIYF
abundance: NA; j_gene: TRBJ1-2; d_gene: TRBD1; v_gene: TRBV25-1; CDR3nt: TGTGCCAGCAGTGAATTCGGTGGACAGGGGCAAGCTAACTATGGCTACACCTTC; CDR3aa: CASSEFGGQGQANYGYTF
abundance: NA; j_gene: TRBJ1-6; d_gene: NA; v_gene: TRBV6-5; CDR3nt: TGTGCCAGCAGTTATAGAGACATCCCGGCCTCACCCCTCCACTTT; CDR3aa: CASSYRDIPASPLHF
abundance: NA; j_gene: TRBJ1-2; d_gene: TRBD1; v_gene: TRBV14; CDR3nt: TGTGCCAGCAGCCAAGCTGGGACAGGGGGCCCCTCCTTC; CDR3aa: CASSQAGTGGPSF
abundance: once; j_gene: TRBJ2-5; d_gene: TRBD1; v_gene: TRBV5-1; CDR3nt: TGCGCCAGCAGCTGGAGGACAGGGGGTGAGACCCAGTACTTC; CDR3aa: CASSWRTGGETQYF
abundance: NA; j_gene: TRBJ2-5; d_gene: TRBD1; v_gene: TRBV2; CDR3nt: TGTGCCAGCGGAGAATTGGGCAGGGGGCAGGAGACCCAGTACTTC; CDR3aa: CASGELGRGQETQYF